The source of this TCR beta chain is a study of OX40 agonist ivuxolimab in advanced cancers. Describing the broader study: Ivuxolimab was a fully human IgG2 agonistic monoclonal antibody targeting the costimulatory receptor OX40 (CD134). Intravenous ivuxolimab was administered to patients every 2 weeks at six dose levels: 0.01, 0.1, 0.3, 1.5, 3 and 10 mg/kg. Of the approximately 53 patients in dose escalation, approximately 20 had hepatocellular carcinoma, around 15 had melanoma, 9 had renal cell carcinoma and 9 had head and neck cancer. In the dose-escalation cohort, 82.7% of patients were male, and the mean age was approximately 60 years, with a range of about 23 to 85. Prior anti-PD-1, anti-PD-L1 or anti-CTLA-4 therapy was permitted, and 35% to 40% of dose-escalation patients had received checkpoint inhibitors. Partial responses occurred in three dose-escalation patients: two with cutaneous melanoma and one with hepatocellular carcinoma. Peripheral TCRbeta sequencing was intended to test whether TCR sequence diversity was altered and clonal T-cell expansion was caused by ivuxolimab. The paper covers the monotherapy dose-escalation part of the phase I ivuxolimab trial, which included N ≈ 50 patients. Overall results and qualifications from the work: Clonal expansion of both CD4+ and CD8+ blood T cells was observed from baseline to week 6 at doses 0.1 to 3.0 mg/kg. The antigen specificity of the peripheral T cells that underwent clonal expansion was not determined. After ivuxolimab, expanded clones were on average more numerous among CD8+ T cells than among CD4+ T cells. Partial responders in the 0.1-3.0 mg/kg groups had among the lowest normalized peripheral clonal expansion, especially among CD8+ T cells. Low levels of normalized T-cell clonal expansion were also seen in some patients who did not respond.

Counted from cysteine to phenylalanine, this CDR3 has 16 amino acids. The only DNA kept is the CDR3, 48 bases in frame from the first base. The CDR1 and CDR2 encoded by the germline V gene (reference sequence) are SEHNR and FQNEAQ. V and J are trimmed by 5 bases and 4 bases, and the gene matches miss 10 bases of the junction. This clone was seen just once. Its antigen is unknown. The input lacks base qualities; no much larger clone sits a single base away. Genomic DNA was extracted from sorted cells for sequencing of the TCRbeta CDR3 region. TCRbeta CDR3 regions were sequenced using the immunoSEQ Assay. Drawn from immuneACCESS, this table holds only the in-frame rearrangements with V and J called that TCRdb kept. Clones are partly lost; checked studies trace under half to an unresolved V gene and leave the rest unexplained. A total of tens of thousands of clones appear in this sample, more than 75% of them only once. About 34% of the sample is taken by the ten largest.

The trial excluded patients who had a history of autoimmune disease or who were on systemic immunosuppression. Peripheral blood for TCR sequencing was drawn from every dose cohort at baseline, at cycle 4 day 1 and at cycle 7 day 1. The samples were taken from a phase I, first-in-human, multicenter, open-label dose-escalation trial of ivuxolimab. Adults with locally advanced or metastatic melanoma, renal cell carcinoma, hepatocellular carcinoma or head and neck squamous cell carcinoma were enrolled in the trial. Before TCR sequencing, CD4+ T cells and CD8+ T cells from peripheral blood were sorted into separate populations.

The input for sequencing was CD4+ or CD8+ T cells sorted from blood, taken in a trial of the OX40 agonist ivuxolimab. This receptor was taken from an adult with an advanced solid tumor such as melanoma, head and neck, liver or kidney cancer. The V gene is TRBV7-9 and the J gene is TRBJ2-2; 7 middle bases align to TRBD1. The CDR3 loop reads CASSLGGQSITGELFF. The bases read TGTGCCAGCAGCCTAGGGGGACAGTCTATCACCGGGGAGCTGTTTTTT.